The source of this TCR beta chain is a study of blood T cell repertoires in COVID-19. Recruited during active infection, patients (from Seattle) were subsequently followed longitudinally. Produced via immunoSEQ multiplex PCR; TCRdb's table is partial and in-frame only. The sample lists over 85,000 clones, 87% seen once, with about 5.7% in the top ten. The clonotype originates from a woman aged 45-65 years with COVID-19, enrolled during active disease. The sequenced material came from peripheral blood.

For the CDR3, the DNA is TGTGCCAGCAATCCTCTTACAGGGAACGCAGATACGCAGTATTTT. Its translation: CASNPLTGNADTQYF. The chain carries TRBV6-5 and TRBJ2-3; D is perhaps TRBD1 (6 bases). Germline V gene sequence: CDR1 MNHEY, CDR2 SVGAGI. The CDR3 length is 15 residues. V was pared by 7 bases and J by 4 bases, with 18 bases between.